Below are 15 T cell receptor beta chains sequenced from a single sample in a study of T cell responses to AZD1222 COVID-19 vaccine. Here immunoSEQ multiplex PCR was the method, and the copy in TCRdb shows in-frame clones only, minus some. Among about 140,000 clones listed, 92% were seen once. The sequencing used peripheral blood, collected on day 0 of AZD1222 vaccination. The receptors were gathered from an adult in good health.

Regarding this clone: This same CDR3 is encoded by further DNA sequences in the sample. V and J are TRBV12-3 or TRBV12-4 and TRBJ2-7; D perhaps matches TRBD1 (6 bases). V lost 6 bases, J lost 3 bases, and 12 bases lay in between. The CDR3 is 13 amino acids. The CDR3 loop is CASSLGQNYEQYF. CDR3 DNA sequence: TGTGCCAGCAGCCTAGGACAGAACTACGAGCAGTACTTC.

The V call is TRBV12-5, the J call TRBJ1-2; D unclear. Trimming pared 3 bases from V and 5 bases from J, leaving 7 bases between. Germline CDR1 reads LGHNT; CDR2 reads FRNRAP. The CDR3 is 12 amino acids. Written as DNA, the CDR3 is TGTGCTAGTGGTTTATGGCAGTATGGCTACACCTTC. It translates to CASGLWQYGYTF.

The rearrangement uses TRBV2 and TRBJ2-2; the match to TRBD1 covers 9 bases. The CDR3 totals 16 residues. The V gene end was trimmed by 2 bases and the J gene end by 2 bases; junction bases not matched to a gene: 3. Per the germline V gene, CDR1 is SNHLY and CDR2 is FYNNEI. CDR3 coding DNA: TGTGCCAGCAGTGAAAAGGGACAGGGAAACACCGGGGAGCTGTTTTTT. It specifies CASSEKGQGNTGELFF.

The chain couples TRBV7-6 to TRBJ2-1, with 8 positions matching TRBD2. V lost 4 bases and J lost 0; bases outside the gene matches: 11. Germline CDR1 reads SGHVS; CDR2 reads FNYEAQ. This CDR3 region has 18 residues. The CDR3 DNA follows: TGTGCCAGCAGCTCGCCCCCGGGAGGGCCGGCCTCCTACAATGAGCAGTTCTTC. It translates to CASSSPPGGPASYNEQFF.

The gene calls are TRBV7-8 and TRBJ2-5; possibly TRBD1 or TRBD2 for D (5 bases each). Germline loops: CDR1 SGHVS, CDR2 FQNEAQ. The CDR3 extends over 13 amino acids. Trimming removed 5 bases at V and 5 bases at J, with 12 bases between. Written as DNA, the CDR3 is TGTGCCAGCAGCCCGGGGCCCGGCGAGACCCAGTACTTC. Translation: CASSPGPGETQYF.

The gene calls are TRBV5-1 and TRBJ2-7, with 7 bases that match TRBD2. Germline V gene sequence: CDR1 SGHRS, CDR2 YFSETQ. V gave up 0 bases and J gave up 2 bases; unmatched junction bases: 8. The length of the CDR3 is 16 residues. DNA of the CDR3: TGCGCCAGCAGCTTGGAACCCGCTAGCGGCCCCTACGAGCAGTACTTC. It encodes CASSLEPASGPYEQYF.

V usage is TRBV3-1 (or the pseudogene TRBV3-2) and J usage is TRBJ1-1; the D gene is possibly TRBD1 (5 bases). The germline V and J ends were trimmed by 4 bases and 4 bases, with 10 bases remaining between them. This CDR3 contains 13 residues. Looked up from germline, CDR1 is LGHDT and CDR2 is YNNKEL (reference sequence). The CDR3 DNA reads TGTGCCAGCAGCCCCCGTCAGGGCACTGAAGCTTTCTTT. Residues: CASSPRQGTEAFF.

The V and J genes are TRBV7-8 and TRBJ1-5, with D possibly being TRBD1 (5 bases). This CDR3 spans 15 amino acids. With 2 bases removed from V and 3 bases from J, the gap between germline ends came to 11 bases. Germline V gives CDR1 SGHVS, CDR2 FQNEAQ. The CDR3 DNA reads TGTGCCAGCAGCTTAAGCTCAGGGCACAATCAGCCCCAGCATTTT. This encodes CASSLSSGHNQPQHF.

The chain carries TRBV10-3 and TRBJ2-3, with D hard to call. The V end lost 7 bases, the J end lost 2 bases, and 13 bases lay between the germline ends. CDR3 length equals 14 residues. Germline V gene sequence: CDR1 ENHRY, CDR2 SYGVKD. The CDR3 DNA follows: TGTGCCATCATGCGGAATCCGAACACAGATACGCAGTATTTT. This codes for CAIMRNPNTDTQYF.

DNA for the CDR3: TGTGCCACCAGCCCAAGGGGGCGGAATGGCTACACCTTC. Encoded protein: CATSPRGRNGYTF. This chain links TRBV15 with TRBJ1-2; TRBD1 matches 7 bases. The CDR3 is 13 residues long. The V segment lost 5 bases and the J segment 6 bases; nucleotides outside the gene matches: 6. Germline V CDR1 and CDR2: LNHNV, YYDKDF (reference sequence).

The V call is TRBV19, the J call TRBJ2-5; D is ambiguous. V dropped 2 bases and J dropped 5 bases, with 6 bases sitting between them. This CDR3 region has 12 residues. In germline, CDR1 is LNHDA, CDR2 SQIVND (reference sequence). The CDR3 DNA reads TGTGCCAGTAGTATATGGGGTGAGACCCAGTACTTC. It codes for CASSIWGETQYF.

V and J are TRBV20-1 and TRBJ1-1, with a weak D call TRBD1 (6 bases). This CDR3 spans 11 amino acids. V lost 3 bases, J lost 11 bases, and 13 bases lay in between. Germline CDR1 reads DFQATT; CDR2 reads SNEGSKA (reference sequence). Written as DNA, the CDR3 is TGCAGTGCTAGTTCGGGGGGCGATGCTTTCTTT. As protein: CSASSGGDAFF.

This chain uses TRBV14 with TRBJ2-7; 9 positions agree with TRBD1. Germline V gene sequence: CDR1 SGHDN, CDR2 FVKESK. The CDR3 totals 17 residues. The V and J ends lost 4 bases and 6 bases, in that order; junction bases with no gene match: 16. The CDR3 coding sequence is TGTGCCAGCAGCCTGCAGCCGGGACAGGGTCGCCTGGGCGAGCAGTACTTC. It codes for CASSLQPGQGRLGEQYF.

The V call is TRBV9, the J call TRBJ2-3, with D perhaps assigned TRBD1 or TRBD2 (5 bases each). Per the germline V gene, CDR1 is SGDLS and CDR2 is YYNGEE. The CDR3 runs to 14 residues. With 3 bases removed from V and 6 bases from J, the gap between germline ends came to 14 bases. Here the CDR3 reads CASSEGTKKDTQYF. The CDR3 DNA follows: TGTGCCAGCAGCGAGGGGACCAAGAAGGATACGCAGTATTTT.

The chain employs TRBV24-1 and TRBJ2-6; TRBD2 is a possible D gene (5 bases). Germline CDR1 and CDR2: KGHDR and SFDVKD. V was cut by 3 bases and J by 1 base, with 9 bases left in between. The CDR3 is 16 amino acids. The CDR3 protein is CATSDPGVSGANVLTF. DNA for the CDR3: TGTGCCACCAGTGATCCCGGGGTATCTGGGGCCAACGTCCTGACTTTC.